The 29 T cell receptor beta chains reported below all come from one sample, sequenced in a study of T cell repertoires in cytomegalovirus infection. One entry per CDR3 protein results from TCRdb running MiXCR on the reads. The sample carries approximately 500,000 distinct CDR3 sequences, 16% recorded once. Material: CD8+ T cells from PBMCs. These receptors were collected from a human donor in good health (CMV status not recorded). Some clones in this sample may be carry-over from other donors' samples.

This clonotype was counted many times. The rearrangement joins TRBV19 to TRBJ1-5; 8 nucleotides line up with TRBD1. The V gene end was trimmed by 11 bases and the J gene end by 7 bases; junction bases not matched to a gene: 16. The CDR3 sequence is 15 residues long. CDR1 and CDR2 (germline): LNHDA, SQIVND (reference sequence). CDR3 in amino acids: CASNEGQGGWQPQHF. The CDR3 DNA reads as TGTGCCTCCAACGAAGGACAGGGAGGCTGGCAGCCCCAGCATTTT.

This clonotype has a handful of counts. The chain recombines TRBV29-1 with TRBJ2-1; D may be TRBD1 or TRBD2 (5 bases each). The length of the CDR3 is 13 residues. Germline V lookup: CDR1 SQVTM, CDR2 ANQGSEA. Trimming removed 8 bases at V and 7 bases at J, with 18 bases between. The CDR3 nucleotides read TGCAGCATACCGTTGGTGGGGGTGAATGAGCAGTTCTTC. Amino acids: CSIPLVGVNEQFF.

This clonotype has more than one count but fewer than ten. The J gene is TRBJ2-7, the V gene TRBV6-6, with TRBD1 identical over 7 bases. Germline CDR1 and CDR2: MNHNY and SVGAGI (reference sequence). The trim removed 4 bases at V and 7 bases at J, leaving 13 bases unmatched. The CDR3 totals 15 residues. The CDR3 region is CASSSSPIGQAEQYF. The DNA of the CDR3 is TGTGCCAGCAGTTCTTCTCCTATCGGACAGGCAGAGCAGTACTTC.

Concerning this clonotype itself: A read error is possible here, since a much larger clone lies one base away. The chain links TRBV25-1 to TRBJ2-1; D is uncertain. The V gene's germline CDR1 is MGHDK and CDR2 SYGVNS. CDR3 length equals 11 residues. The ends were cut back, 4 bases at V and 9 bases at J, with 7 bases in the middle. The CDR3 DNA reads as TGTGCCAGCAGTGGGAACAGTGAGCAGTTCTTC. Residues: CASSGNSEQFF.

The rearrangement joins TRBV13 to TRBJ1-6; D may be TRBD1 (5 bases). The germline V and J ends were trimmed by 0 bases and 10 bases, with 22 bases remaining between them. Looked up from germline, CDR1 is PRHDT and CDR2 is FYEKMQ (reference sequence). This CDR3 comprises 18 residues. The CDR3 loop reads CASSLGRIGTAFESPLHF. The CDR3 coding sequence is TGTGCCAGCAGCTTAGGAAGAATTGGGACGGCATTTGAATCACCCCTCCACTTT.

This clonotype appeared many times. The rearrangement uses TRBV27 and TRBJ2-1; TRBD2 matches 11 bases. The CDR3 spans 16 residues. Trimming cost V 5 bases and J 1 base; bases outside gene matches: 4. In germline, CDR1 is MNHEY, CDR2 SMNVEV (reference sequence). CDR3 DNA sequence: TGTGCCAGCAGTCCGACTAGCGGGACATCCTACAATGAGCAGTTCTTC. Its protein product is CASSPTSGTSYNEQFF.

This chain connects TRBV19 to TRBJ1-1; D is perhaps TRBD1 (5 bases). This CDR3 spans 13 amino acids. From germline, CDR1 is LNHDA and CDR2 SQIVND (reference sequence). Trimming pared 3 bases from V and 10 bases from J, leaving 15 bases between. For the CDR3, the DNA is TGTGCCAGTAGTATGGGACTCTTGGCGGCAGCTTTCTTT. Protein: CASSMGLLAAAFF.

This clonotype has just a few counts. The chain couples TRBV20-1 to TRBJ2-3; 8 nucleotides agree with TRBD1. The CDR3 length is 16 residues. With 4 bases clipped from V and 4 bases from J, the junction kept 13 bases outside the gene matches. Germline-derived CDR1 and CDR2 are DFQATT and SNEGSKA (reference sequence). CDR3 bases: TGCAGTGCTATAAACCTGGACAGGGTTAGGGCAGATACGCAGTATTTT. The encoded protein is CSAINLDRVRADTQYF.

J is TRBJ2-3 and V is TRBV24-1; unclear D gene. V was trimmed by 1 base and J by 2 bases, leaving 6 bases between them. Germline lookup yields CDR1 KGHDR and CDR2 SFDVKD. The CDR3 is 14 amino acids. This CDR3 is CATSDFRSTDTQYF. The CDR3 DNA sequence: TGTGCCACCAGTGATTTCAGATCCACAGATACGCAGTATTTT.

This clonotype was counted at least ten times. The gene calls are TRBV7-8 and TRBJ2-1, with 7 positions matching TRBD1. The CDR3 spans 19 residues. The ends lost 5 bases at V and 0 bases at J; junction bases unmatched: 16. The germline V gene has CDR1 SGHVS and CDR2 FQNEAQ. The CDR3 spells CASSQPRDSTTSSYNEQFF. The CDR3, as DNA: TGTGCCAGCAGCCAACCCCGGGACAGCACGACCAGCTCCTACAATGAGCAGTTCTTC.

This clonotype was seen ten or more times. The chain links TRBV27 to TRBJ2-1; either TRBD1 or TRBD2 may fit D (5 bases each). Per germline, CDR1 MNHEY and CDR2 SMNVEV (reference sequence). V was cut by 3 bases and J by 4 bases, with 13 bases left in between. The length of the CDR3 is 15 residues. The chain's CDR3 is CASSFFRETYNEQFF. DNA for the CDR3: TGTGCCAGCAGTTTCTTCAGGGAGACTTACAATGAGCAGTTCTTC.

This clonotype was counted at least ten times. The chain carries TRBV7-3 and TRBJ1-1; D gene ambiguous. Germline V lookup: CDR1 SGHTA, CDR2 FQGTGA. Deletions cut 2 bases from V and 0 bases from J, with 13 bases between. The CDR3 loop spans 16 amino acids. This chain's CDR3 is CASSLSHDRMNTEAFF. CDR3 DNA: TGTGCCAGCAGCTTATCCCACGACCGCATGAACACTGAAGCTTTCTTT. Together with reference TRBV7-3 and TRBJ1-1, the CDR3 gives the full variable domain: GAGVSQTPSNKVTEKGKYVELRCDPISGHTALYWYRQSLGQGPEFLIYFQGTGAADDSGLPNDRFFAVRPEGSVSTLKIQRTERGDSAVYLCASSLSHDRMNTEAFFGQGTRLTVV.

J is TRBJ1-1 and V is TRBV28; 11 nucleotides line up with TRBD1. J lost 3 bases, V lost 6 bases, and 6 bases had no gene match. CDR3 length: 15 residues. CDR1 and CDR2 (germline): MDHEN, SYDVKM. CDR3 bases: TGTGCCAGCAGATGGACAGGGGGCCGGGACACTGAAGCTTTCTTT. This encodes CASRWTGGRDTEAFF. The full variable domain, with the rest looked up from reference TRBV28 and TRBJ1-1, is DVKVTQSSRYLVKRTGEKVFLECVQDMDHENMFWYRQDPGLGLRLIYFSYDVKMKEKGDIPEGYSVSREKKERFSLILESASTNQTSMYLCASRWTGGRDTEAFFGQGTRLTVV.

The genes are TRBV5-4 and TRBJ2-7; 9 nucleotides agree with TRBD2. V was clipped by 3 bases and J by 11 bases; unmatched bases: 15. CDR1 and CDR2 (germline): SGHNT, YYREEE (reference sequence). This CDR3 spans 15 amino acids. The chain's CDR3 is CASSSPGLASPGEYF. CDR3 DNA sequence: TGTGCCAGCAGCTCTCCGGGACTAGCAAGCCCGGGGGAGTACTTC.

The chain uses TRBV19 and TRBJ2-1; the D gene is possibly TRBD2 (5 bases). The V gene's germline CDR1 is LNHDA and CDR2 SQIVND (reference sequence). V dropped 6 bases and J dropped 8 bases, with 14 bases sitting between them. The CDR3 is 13 residues long. The DNA for the CDR3 is TGTGCCAGTAGCCTGGGTCGTAGCGATGAGCAGTTCTTC. Translated, it gives CASSLGRSDEQFF.

This clonotype was observed a handful of times. The V and J genes are TRBV28 and TRBJ1-1; D not resolved. CDR3 length: 14 residues. V gave up 0 bases and J gave up 1 base, with 6 bases separating them. The germline V gene encodes CDR1 MDHEN and CDR2 SYDVKM. CDR3 DNA: TGTGCCAGCAGTTTATGGGGCGCGAACACTGAAGCTTTCTTT. Translated, it gives CASSLWGANTEAFF.

Concerning this clonotype: Being one base from a much bigger clone, this may be a read error. The J gene is TRBJ2-7, the V gene TRBV7-6; TRBD2 agrees at 12 bases. This CDR3 has 16 residues. Germline V gene data show CDR1 as SGHVS and CDR2 as FNYEAQ. CDR3 coding DNA: TGTGCCAGCAGCGAGACTAGCGGGGGACCGAGTAACGATCAGTACTTC. Its translation is CASSETSGGPSNDQYF.

This clonotype appeared many times. The chain recombines TRBV6-5 with TRBJ2-1; the D gene could be TRBD1 or TRBD2 (6 bases each). Germline CDR1 reads MNHEY; CDR2 reads SVGAGI. The CDR3 runs 16 residues. V shed 2 bases and J shed 4 bases, with 15 bases lying between them. In DNA form, the CDR3 reads TGTGCCAGCAGTTACCGACAGGAGGGGGGATACAATGAGCAGTTCTTC. This encodes CASSYRQEGGYNEQFF.

This clonotype was seen at least ten times. This chain connects TRBV12-3 or TRBV12-4 to TRBJ2-1; 14 bases are shared with TRBD2. V trimming: 4 bases; J trimming: 9 bases; junction bases outside the gene matches: 8. The CDR3 covers 16 residues. The CDR3 is CASSSSGTSGSFEQFF. Written as DNA, the CDR3 is TGTGCCAGCAGTTCGTCCGGGACTAGCGGGAGTTTTGAGCAGTTCTTC.

The genes are TRBV29-1 and TRBJ2-7, with a possible D match to TRBD1 (5 bases). Trimming took 3 bases from V and 2 from J, leaving 14 bases between them. Germline values: CDR1 SQVTM, CDR2 ANQGSEA. The CDR3 has 14 residues. The CDR3 DNA is TGCAGCGTTGATGGGCAGGGAACCGCCTACGAGCAGTACTTC. This encodes CSVDGQGTAYEQYF.

The V call is TRBV9, the J call TRBJ1-5; no firm D call. This CDR3 has 14 amino acids. The V gene lost 4 bases and the J gene lost 4 bases, with 12 bases spanning the gap. The germline V gene has CDR1 SGDLS and CDR2 YYNGEE. The CDR3 reads CASSQGGRNQPQHF. CDR3 coding DNA: TGTGCCAGCAGCCAAGGTGGGAGAAATCAGCCCCAGCATTTT.

The chain recombines TRBV4-2 with TRBJ2-3; no clear D. This CDR3 contains 16 residues. CDR1 LGHNA and CDR2 YNFKEQ come from the germline V gene. V dropped 0 bases and J dropped 1 base, with 11 bases sitting between them. CDR3 coding DNA: TGTGCCAGCAGCCAAGAAGCCGGGTCTCGCACAGATACGCAGTATTTT. Amino acids: CASSQEAGSRTDTQYF.

This clonotype showed up just a few times. The V gene is TRBV6-5, the J gene TRBJ1-1; D not resolved. V was trimmed by 2 bases and J by 7 bases, leaving 8 bases between them. Per germline, CDR1 MNHEY and CDR2 SVGAGI. This CDR3 contains 12 residues. CDR3 DNA sequence: TGTGCCAGCAGTTACGCCGAGGGTGAAGCTTTCTTT. Translated, it gives CASSYAEGEAFF.

In its sample, this clonotype was seen many times. The gene calls are TRBV7-9 and TRBJ2-7, with TRBD1 matching 8 bases. J was trimmed by 2 bases and V by 5 bases; bases with no gene match: 5. This CDR3 is 14 amino acids long. Germline CDR1 SEHNR, CDR2 FQNEAQ (reference sequence). CDR3 residues: CASSATGVAYEQYF. DNA of the CDR3: TGTGCCAGCAGCGCGACAGGGGTGGCCTACGAGCAGTACTTC.

This clonotype was seen repeatedly, ten times or more. The V and J genes are TRBV6-1 and TRBJ2-6, with D uncertain. The germline V gene has CDR1 MNHNS and CDR2 SASEGT. The CDR3 contains 16 residues. Between the trimmed V and J ends, which lost 3 bases and 6 bases, there was a span of 15 bases. Here the CDR3 reads CASSEVGFGEANVLTF. Written as DNA, the CDR3 is TGTGCCAGCAGTGAGGTGGGGTTTGGTGAGGCCAACGTCCTGACTTTC.

In this sample, this clonotype turned up many times. This sequence joins TRBV7-3 and TRBJ2-1; 8 bases agree with TRBD2. The J segment lost 2 bases and the V segment lost 1 base, leaving 4 bases of the junction unmatched. The CDR3 sequence is 16 residues long. Germline V gene data show CDR1 as SGHTA and CDR2 as FQGTGA. Here the CDR3 reads CASSLKGGLAYNEQFF. The DNA for the CDR3 is TGTGCCAGCAGCTTAAAGGGGGGACTAGCCTACAATGAGCAGTTCTTC.

At least ten counts were recorded for this clonotype. CDR3 nucleotide sequence: TGTGCCAGCAGCTTAGGGACTAGGGCGGACGAGCAGTACTTC. It codes for CASSLGTRADEQYF. The chain combines TRBV7-9 with TRBJ2-7; TRBD2 matches at 7 bases. The ends lost 1 base at V and 5 bases at J; junction bases unmatched: 5. The V gene's germline CDR1 is SEHNR and CDR2 FQNEAQ (reference sequence). This CDR3 spans 14 amino acids.

The chain has TRBV5-4 and TRBJ2-6; 9 bases map to TRBD2. Germline lookup yields CDR1 SGHNT and CDR2 YYREEE (reference sequence). V trimming: 0 bases; J trimming: 0 bases; junction bases outside the gene matches: 4. The CDR3 covers 18 residues. CDR3 sequence: CASSLAAGGFSGANVLTF. The DNA for the CDR3 is TGTGCCAGCAGCTTGGCAGCGGGAGGTTTCTCTGGGGCCAACGTCCTGACTTTC.

The table lists this clonotype with many counts. The chain combines TRBV4-1 with TRBJ1-1; weak D call: TRBD1 (6 bases). The CDR3 is 14 amino acids. Looked up from germline, CDR1 is MGHRA and CDR2 is YSYEKL. V shed 1 base and J shed 3 bases, with 9 bases lying between them. In DNA form, the CDR3 reads TGCGCCAGCAGCCAAGCCAGGGGCCACACTGAAGCTTTCTTT. Amino acids: CASSQARGHTEAFF.